This T cell receptor (beta chain) was retrieved from a study of blood T cell repertoires in COVID-19. Looking at the study overall: From the United States, Italy and Spain came samples of acute and convalescent COVID-19. In each case, the material was cDNA or gDNA derived from T cells, B-cell-depleted T cells, or PBMCs.

This CDR3 comprises 19 residues. V shed 4 bases, J shed 0 bases, and the junction held 12 bases outside the gene matches. CDR1 and CDR2 (germline): SGHAT, FQNNGV. Authors' data handling: Estimation of nucleated cell counts was performed using reference gene primer amplification. TCRdb's copy holds only in-frame clones and misses some; the assay was immunoSEQ multiplex PCR. For V, J and clone size, that table is used; D and trimming come from the DNA. The data show 150,000 to 200,000 clones, roughly 84% seen once. Participants came from roughly 25 US areas, aged about 18 to 100 years. The sequenced material came from PBMCs or T cells enriched from blood (not recorded which). V is TRBV11-2 and J is TRBJ1-6; 7 bases are a match to TRBD1. The sequence was collected from a human donor with acute COVID-19. The donor label of this sample is uncertain. CDR3 protein: CASSSTGLRISSYNSPLHF. CDR3 DNA: TGTGCCAGCAGCTCGACAGGGCTTAGAATAAGCTCCTATAATTCACCCCTCCACTTT.